This T cell receptor (beta chain) was sequenced for a study of blood T cell repertoires in COVID-19. Study-wide background: Nucleic acid was either cDNA or gDNA, and it came from T cells, B-cell-depleted T cells, or PBMCs.

Libraries were prepared by immunoSEQ multiplex PCR; TCRdb keeps only in-frame clonotypes and omits some of them. This table has about 160,000 clones, about nine tenths appearing once. The germline gives CDR1 SQVTM, CDR2 ANQGSEA. The V gene end was trimmed by 7 bases and the J gene end by 4 bases; junction bases not matched to a gene: 4. The CDR3 totals 14 residues. This TCR derives from a man younger than 40 with COVID-19, enrolled during active disease. Specimen: peripheral blood. The chain carries TRBV29-1 and TRBJ2-1; 13 bases agree with TRBD2. The CDR3 bases are TGCAGCGGCGTGACTAGCGGGGGGTACAATGAGCAGTTCTTC. As protein: CSGVTSGGYNEQFF.